The clone carrying this T cell receptor (beta chain) has more than one count but fewer than ten. Antigen unknown. Sampling consisted of one heparinised blood draw per donor, averaging approximately 100 mL. Each sorted fraction was over 95% pure. V was pared by 2 bases and J by 5 bases, with 15 bases between. CDR1 and CDR2 (germline): SGHVS, FQNEAQ. This CDR3 spans 15 amino acids. Sequencing targeted expressed TCRB transcripts, as all isolated RNA had been reverse transcribed. This table comes from immunoSEQ multiplex PCR, and its TCRdb copy is limited to in-frame clones, with some not included. The sample yields about 250,000 clones, around 14% seen once. This sample was taken from a study of beta chain features in type 1 diabetes. Study in general: Investigators examined some 100 million sorted cells across all samples. Study-level points and caveats: Patients showed naive, central memory and Treg TCRB repertoires that appeared more similar than those of healthy donors.

The TCR originated in a woman in her forties in good health. The source material was naive CD4+ T cells from blood. The chain combines TRBV7-8 with TRBJ1-1; D is perhaps TRBD1 (5 bases). CDR3 amino acids: CASSLPTGWATEAFF. In DNA, the CDR3 is TGTGCCAGCAGCTTACCTACAGGCTGGGCTACTGAAGCTTTCTTT.